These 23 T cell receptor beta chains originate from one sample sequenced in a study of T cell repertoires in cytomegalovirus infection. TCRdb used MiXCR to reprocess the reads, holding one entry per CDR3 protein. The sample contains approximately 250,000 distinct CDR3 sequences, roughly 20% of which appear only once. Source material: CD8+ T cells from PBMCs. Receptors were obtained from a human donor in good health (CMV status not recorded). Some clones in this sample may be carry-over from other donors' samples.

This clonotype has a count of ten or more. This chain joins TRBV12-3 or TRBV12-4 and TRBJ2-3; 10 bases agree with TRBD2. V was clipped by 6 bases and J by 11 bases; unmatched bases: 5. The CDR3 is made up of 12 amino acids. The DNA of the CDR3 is TGTGCCAGCAGCCGAGGACTAGCGGAGCAGTATTTT. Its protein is CASSRGLAEQYF.

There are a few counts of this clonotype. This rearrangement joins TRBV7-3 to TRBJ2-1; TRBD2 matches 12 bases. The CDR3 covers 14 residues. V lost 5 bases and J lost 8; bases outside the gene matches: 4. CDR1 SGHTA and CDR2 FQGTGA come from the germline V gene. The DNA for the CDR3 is TGTGCCAGCAGCGCTAGCGGGGGGGCCGATGAGCAGTTCTTC. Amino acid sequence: CASSASGGADEQFF.

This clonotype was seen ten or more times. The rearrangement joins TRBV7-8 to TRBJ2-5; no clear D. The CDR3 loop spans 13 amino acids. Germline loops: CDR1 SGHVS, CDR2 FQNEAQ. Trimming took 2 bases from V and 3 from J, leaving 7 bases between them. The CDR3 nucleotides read TGTGCCAGCAGCTTACTCGCAGAAGAGACCCAGTACTTC. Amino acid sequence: CASSLLAEETQYF.

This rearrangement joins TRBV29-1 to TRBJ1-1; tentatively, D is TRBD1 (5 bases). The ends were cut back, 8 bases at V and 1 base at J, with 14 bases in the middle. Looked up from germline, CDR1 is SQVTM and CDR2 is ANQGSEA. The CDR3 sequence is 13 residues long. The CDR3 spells CSHIGAENTEAFF. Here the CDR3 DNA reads TGCAGCCACATAGGGGCTGAGAACACTGAAGCTTTCTTT.

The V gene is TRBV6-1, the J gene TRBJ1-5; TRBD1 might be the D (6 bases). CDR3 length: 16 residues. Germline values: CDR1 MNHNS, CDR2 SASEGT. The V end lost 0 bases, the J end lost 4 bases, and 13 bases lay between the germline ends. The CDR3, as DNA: TGTGCCAGCAGTGAAGCGCCCAGGGGTCAAAATCAGCCCCAGCATTTT. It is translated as CASSEAPRGQNQPQHF.

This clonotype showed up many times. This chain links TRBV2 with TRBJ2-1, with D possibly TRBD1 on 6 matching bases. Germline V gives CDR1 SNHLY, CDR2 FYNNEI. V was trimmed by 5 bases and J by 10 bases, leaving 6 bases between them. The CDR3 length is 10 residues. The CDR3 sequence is CASSQGEQFF. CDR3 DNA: TGTGCCAGCAGTCAGGGGGAGCAGTTCTTC.

CDR3 loop: CASSYSQGVNYGYTF. CDR3 nucleotide sequence: TGTGCCAGCAGTTACTCGCAGGGAGTTAACTATGGCTACACCTTC. The V and J genes are TRBV6-5 and TRBJ1-2; D is perhaps TRBD1 (5 bases). V gave up 0 bases and J gave up 1 base, with 9 bases separating them. The germline V gene has CDR1 MNHEY and CDR2 SVGAGI. The CDR3 runs to 15 residues.

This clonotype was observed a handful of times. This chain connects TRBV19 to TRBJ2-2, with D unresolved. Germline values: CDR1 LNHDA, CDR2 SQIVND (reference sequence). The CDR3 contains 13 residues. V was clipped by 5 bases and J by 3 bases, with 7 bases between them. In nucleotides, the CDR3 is TGTGCCAGTAGTCCCCCGGACACCGGGGAGCTGTTTTTT. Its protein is CASSPPDTGELFF.

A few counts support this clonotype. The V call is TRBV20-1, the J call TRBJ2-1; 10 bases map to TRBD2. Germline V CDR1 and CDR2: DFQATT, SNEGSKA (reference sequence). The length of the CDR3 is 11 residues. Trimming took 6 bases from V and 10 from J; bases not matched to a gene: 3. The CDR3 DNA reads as TGCAGTGCCCCGGGACTAGCGGAGCAGTTCTTC. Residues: CSAPGLAEQFF.

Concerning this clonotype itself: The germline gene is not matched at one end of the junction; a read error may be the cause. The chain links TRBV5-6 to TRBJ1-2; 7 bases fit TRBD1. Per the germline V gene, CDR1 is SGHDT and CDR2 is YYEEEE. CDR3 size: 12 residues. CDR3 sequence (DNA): TGTGTCAGCAGCTTCCCGGGACAGATGGGCACCTTC. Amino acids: CVSSFPGQMGTF.

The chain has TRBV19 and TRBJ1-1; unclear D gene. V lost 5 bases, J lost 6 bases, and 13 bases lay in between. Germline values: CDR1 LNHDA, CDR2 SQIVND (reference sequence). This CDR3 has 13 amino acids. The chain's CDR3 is CASSDLGSPEAFF. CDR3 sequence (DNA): TGTGCCAGTAGTGATCTTGGCAGCCCTGAAGCTTTCTTT. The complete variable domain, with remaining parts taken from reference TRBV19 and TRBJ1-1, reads DGGITQSPKYLFRKEGQNVTLSCEQNLNHDAMYWYRQDPGQGLRLIYYSQIVNDFQKGDIAEGYSVSREKKESFPLTVTSAQKNPTAFYLCASSDLGSPEAFFGQGTRLTVV.

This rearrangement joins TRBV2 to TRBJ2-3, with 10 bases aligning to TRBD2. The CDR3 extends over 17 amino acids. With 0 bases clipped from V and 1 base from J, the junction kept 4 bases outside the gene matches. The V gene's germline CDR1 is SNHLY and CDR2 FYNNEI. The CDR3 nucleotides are TGTGCCAGCAGTGAAGCGAGTGGACTAGCGGGCACAGATACGCAGTATTTT. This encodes CASSEASGLAGTDTQYF.

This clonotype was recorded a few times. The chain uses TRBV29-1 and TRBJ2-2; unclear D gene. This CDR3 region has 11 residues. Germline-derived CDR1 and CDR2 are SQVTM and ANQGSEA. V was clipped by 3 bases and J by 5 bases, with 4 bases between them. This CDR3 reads CSVDSTGELFF. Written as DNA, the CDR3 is TGCAGCGTTGATAGTACCGGGGAGCTGTTTTTT.

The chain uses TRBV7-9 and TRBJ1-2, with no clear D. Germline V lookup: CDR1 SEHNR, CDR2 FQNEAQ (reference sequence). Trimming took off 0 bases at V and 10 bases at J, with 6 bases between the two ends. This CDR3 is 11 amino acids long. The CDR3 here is CASSLADAYTF. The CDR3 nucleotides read TGTGCCAGCAGCTTAGCCGATGCCTACACCTTC.

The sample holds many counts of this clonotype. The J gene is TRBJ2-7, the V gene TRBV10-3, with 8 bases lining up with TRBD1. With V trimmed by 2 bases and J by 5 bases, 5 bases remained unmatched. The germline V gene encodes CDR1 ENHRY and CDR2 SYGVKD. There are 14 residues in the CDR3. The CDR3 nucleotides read TGTGCCATCAGTGAGGTGGACAGGGCGCACGAGCAGTACTTC. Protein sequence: CAISEVDRAHEQYF.

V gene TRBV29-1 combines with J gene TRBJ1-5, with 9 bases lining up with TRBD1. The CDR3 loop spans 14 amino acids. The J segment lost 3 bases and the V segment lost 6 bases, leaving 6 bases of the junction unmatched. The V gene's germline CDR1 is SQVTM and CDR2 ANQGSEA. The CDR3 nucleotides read TGCAGCGTAGGGGGACAGGGTCACAATCAGCCCCAGCATTTT. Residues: CSVGGQGHNQPQHF.

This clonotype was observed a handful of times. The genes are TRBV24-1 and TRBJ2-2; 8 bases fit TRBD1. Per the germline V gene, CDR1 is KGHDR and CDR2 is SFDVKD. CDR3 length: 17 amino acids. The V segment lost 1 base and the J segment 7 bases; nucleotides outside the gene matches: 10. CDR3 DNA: TGTGCCACCAGTGATTTTCGACAGGGGTGGTTGAGCGGGGAGCTGTTTTTT. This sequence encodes CATSDFRQGWLSGELFF.

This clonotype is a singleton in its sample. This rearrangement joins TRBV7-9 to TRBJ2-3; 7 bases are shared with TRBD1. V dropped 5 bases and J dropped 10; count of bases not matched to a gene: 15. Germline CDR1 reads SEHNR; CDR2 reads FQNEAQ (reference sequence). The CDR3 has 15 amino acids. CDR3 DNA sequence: TGTGCCAGCAGCCCCCGGGACAGTGTCCCCGGTGCGCAGTATTTT. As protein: CASSPRDSVPGAQYF. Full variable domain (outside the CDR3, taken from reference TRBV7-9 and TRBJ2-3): DTGVSQNPRHKITKRGQNVTFRCDPISEHNRLYWYRQTLGQGPEFLTYFQNEAQLEKSRLLSDRFSAERPKGSFSTLEIQRTEQGDSAMYLCASSPRDSVPGAQYFGPGTRLTVL.

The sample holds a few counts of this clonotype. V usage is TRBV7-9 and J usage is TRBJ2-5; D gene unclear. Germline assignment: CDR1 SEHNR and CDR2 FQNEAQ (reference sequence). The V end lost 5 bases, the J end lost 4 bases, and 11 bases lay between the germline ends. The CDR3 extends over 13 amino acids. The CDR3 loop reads CASSQTVGETQYF. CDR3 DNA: TGTGCCAGCAGCCAAACAGTGGGAGAGACCCAGTACTTC. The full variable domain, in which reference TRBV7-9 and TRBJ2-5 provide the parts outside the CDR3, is DTGVSQNPRHKITKRGQNVTFRCDPISEHNRLYWYRQTLGQGPEFLTYFQNEAQLEKSRLLSDRFSAERPKGSFSTLEIQRTEQGDSAMYLCASSQTVGETQYFGPGTRLLVL.

CDR3 in DNA: TGTGCCACCCTAATCGAATGGGACAGCGCCAGGGAGACCCAGTACTTC. Protein product: CATLIEWDSARETQYF. The gene calls are TRBV6-6 and TRBJ2-5; 7 bases fit TRBD1. CDR1 and CDR2 (germline): MNHNY, SVGAGI (reference sequence). V dropped 10 bases and J dropped 5; count of bases not matched to a gene: 19. This CDR3 is built from 16 residues.

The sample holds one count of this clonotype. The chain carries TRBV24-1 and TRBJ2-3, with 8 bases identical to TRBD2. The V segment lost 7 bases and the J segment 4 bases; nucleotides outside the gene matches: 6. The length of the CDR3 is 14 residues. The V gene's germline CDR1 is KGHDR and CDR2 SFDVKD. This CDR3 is CATRDGTSADTQYF. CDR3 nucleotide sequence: TGTGCCACCAGAGATGGGACTAGTGCAGATACGCAGTATTTT.

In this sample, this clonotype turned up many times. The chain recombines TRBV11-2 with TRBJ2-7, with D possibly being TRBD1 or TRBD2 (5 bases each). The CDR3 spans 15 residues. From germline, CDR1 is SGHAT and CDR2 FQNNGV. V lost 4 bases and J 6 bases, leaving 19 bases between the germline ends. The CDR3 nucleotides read TGTGCCAGCAGCTCCCCCGGGACCGGGGAGTCCGAGCAGTACTTC. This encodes CASSSPGTGESEQYF.

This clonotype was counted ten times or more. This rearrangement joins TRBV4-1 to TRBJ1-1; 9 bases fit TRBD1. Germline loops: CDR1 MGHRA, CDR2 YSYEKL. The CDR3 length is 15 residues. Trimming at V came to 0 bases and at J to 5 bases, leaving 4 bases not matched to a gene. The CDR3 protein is CASSQDTGGATEAFF. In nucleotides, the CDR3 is TGCGCCAGCAGCCAAGATACAGGGGGCGCGACTGAAGCTTTCTTT.